This TCR beta chain was sequenced in a study of cytomegalovirus exposure and HLA in healthy donors (TCRdb year 2017). Background for the entire study: According to a later analysis, the 120 or so validation repertoires were produced on the same platform as the 680 or so repertoires of the first cohort. To predict cytomegalovirus infection status, the study combined high-throughput TCR immunosequencing, statistical association of individual TCRs with disease status, and machine learning. Along with the approximately 620-subject first cohort, a separate validation cohort of roughly 110 different subjects was used. The aim of the study was to test whether cataloging public T cell receptors could identify signatures of past pathogen exposure. The research as a whole found: It was suggested by the authors that the approach could potentially be generalized to other disease states and immunological phenotypes. Across donors, most TCR sequences were observed very rarely, whereas some public TCRs were present in many individuals. A later analysis lacked HLA typing for the validation cohort, so it scored co-occurrence in that cohort across all 110 or so repertoires. A later analysis found that TCRs clustered in the first cohort also tended to co-occur in the roughly 120 validation repertoires, with 94% of cluster scores above 0. In vitro tests confirmed that a few of the cytomegalovirus-associated TCR beta chains recognize cytomegalovirus antigens. In the study, 164 TCR beta chains were listed as associated with cytomegalovirus. The classifier was reported to diagnose cytomegalovirus status with high specificity and sensitivity in both the original and validation cohorts.

Taken from the germline V gene, the CDR1 and CDR2 loops are SNHLY and FYNNEI. The CDR3 runs 14 residues from the cysteine to the phenylalanine. The retained sequence is limited to the CDR3, 42 bases, with the frame set at the first base. Trimming removed 8 bases from V and 4 bases from J; the gene matches leave 10 bases unexplained. To prepare the library, the immunoSEQ multiplex PCR assay was applied. The study's own analysis went as follows. A statistical classification framework was built for diagnosing cytomegalovirus status from the catalog of TCR beta chain sequences. TCRdb provides this immuneACCESS table in a form limited to in-frame rearrangements. Some clones are lacking; in checked studies, under half of them reflect an unresolved V gene, and why the rest are absent is not known. That table supplies the V and J calls and clone size; D and trimming were determined from the DNA. The table for this sample lists tens of thousands of clones; roughly 97% of them were counted only once. The leading ten clones occupy roughly 0.78% of the sample.

The donors were included in the validation cohort of some 110 subjects, a group kept apart from the approximately 700-subject first cohort. Details on this clone: This receptor's antigen is unknown. Base qualities are missing; no much larger clone stands one base away.

The sequence derives from a man in his late teens or twenties in good health and CMV-seronegative. Sequencing was carried out using PBMCs. The chain is made from TRBV2 and TRBJ2-7; 8 of the junction bases match TRBD1. The nucleotides are TGTGCCAGCCGGCGGGACAGGCAATCTTACGAGCAGTACTTC. The translation is CASRRDRQSYEQYF.